The 2 T cell receptor beta chains below were found in one sample sequenced in a study of T cells in Graves' hyperthyroidism and ophthalmopathy. TCR beta CDR3 sequences were amplified from RNA transcripts. The HTBI primer set served for first-round RT-PCR of the TCR CDR3. TCRdb called the multiplex PCR reads again in MiXCR, with one record for every CDR3 protein. The table records about 350,000 distinct CDR3 sequences, approximately 20% of them present only once. The source material was blood. The receptors shown here come from a woman aged 18 to 35 with Graves' hyperthyroidism.

This clonotype showed up many times. The chain employs TRBV5-1 and TRBJ1-2; TRBD1 is a possible D gene (5 bases). Trimming shortened V by 2 bases and J by 4 bases, and 12 bases separated the two germline ends. The CDR3 covers 14 residues. Per the germline V gene, CDR1 is SGHRS and CDR2 is YFSETQ. Written as DNA, the CDR3 is TGCGCCAGCAGCTTTGGGACGGAAGGCTATGGCTACACCTTC. Amino acid sequence: CASSFGTEGYGYTF.

In the case of this clonotype: At one of its ends the junction is not consistent with the germline gene, which may arise from a read error. This rearrangement joins TRBV4-2 to TRBJ2-7; either TRBD1 or TRBD2 may supply D (5 bases each). The CDR3 covers 16 residues. CDR1 is LGHNA and CDR2 is YNFKEQ in the germline V gene. CDR3 nucleotide sequence: TGTGCCAACAGCCAAGATAGTGGGACCCCGTCCCACGAGCAGTACTTC. Its protein is CANSQDSGTPSHEQYF.